These T cell receptor beta chains were read from a single sample in a study of a mutant IDH1 vaccine in newly diagnosed glioma. Method: immunoSEQ multiplex PCR; TCRdb's copy keeps in-frame clones and lacks some. This sample carries about 66,000 clones, approximately 86% of them seen once, and the ten largest clones take 2.9%. This sample comprised PBMCs, obtained from a glioma patient treated with radiotherapy, temozolomide or both. These receptors were collected from a man aged 25-45 years with glioma. CDR3s include the opening cysteine and the closing phenylalanine or tryptophan. D genes are given only for firm matches. The size entry is marked missing in some rows and otherwise reads once, few, many or a size class.

TRBV15	TRBJ1-2	.	.	TGTGCCACCAGCAGAGTTCGCGAAACCTATGGCTACACCTTC	CATSRVRETYGYTF
TRBV7-6	TRBJ1-6	.	.	TGTGCCAGCAGCCCGTCGAATGGGGAAGGATCACCCCTCCACTTT	CASSPSNGEGSPLHF
TRBV7-9	TRBJ2-1	.	TRBD1	TGTGCCAGCAGCTTAGGACAGGGGGGAATCGGTGAGCAGTTCTTC	CASSLGQGGIGEQFF
TRBV5-1	TRBJ1-4	.	.	TGCGCCAGCAGCCCTCGAACTGGGGAAAAACTGTTTTTT	CASSPRTGEKLFF
TRBV5-1	TRBJ2-1	.	.	TGCGCCAGCAGCTTGGTGGCCTTCTACAATGAGCAGTTCTTC	CASSLVAFYNEQFF
TRBV5-4	TRBJ2-7	.	.	TGTGCCAGCAGCTCCAAAGCCAGGGGAGACGAGCAGTACTTC	CASSSKARGDEQYF
TRBV27	TRBJ1-6	once	TRBD1	TGTGCCAGCAGTTATTGGGACAGGCCCGATTCACCCCTCCACTTT	CASSYWDRPDSPLHF
TRBV9	TRBJ1-1	.	.	TGTGCCAGCAGCGTACGAGGAGACACTGAAGCTTTCTTT	CASSVRGDTEAFF
TRBV10-3	TRBJ1-4	.	TRBD1	TGTGCCATCAGTCGGACAGGGAATAATGAAAAACTGTTTTTT	CAISRTGNNEKLFF
TRBV2	TRBJ1-6	.	TRBD1	TGTGCCAGCAGTCCTACGGGACAGGGGGAAGCCCTCTATAATTCACCCCTCCACTTT	CASSPTGQGEALYNSPLHF
TRBV30	TRBJ2-2	.	.	TGTGCCGGGGCGACGGATACGAACACCGGGGAGCTGTTTTTT	CAGATDTNTGELFF
TRBV7-9	TRBJ1-2	.	.	TGTGCCAGTGTACCGACAGGCTTGGATGGCTACACCTTC	CASVPTGLDGYTF
TRBV18	TRBJ2-7	.	.	TGTGCCAGCTCACCGCGGCAGGGTACCTACGAGCAGTACTTC	CASSPRQGTYEQYF
TRBV5-1	TRBJ1-1	few	.	TGCGCCAGCAGCTCCCAAGACCTGAACACTGAAGCTTTCTTT	CASSSQDLNTEAFF
TRBV19	TRBJ1-5	few	.	TGTGCCAGTAGTATAGGCGTACAGCCCCAGCATTTT	CASSIGVQPQHF
TRBV11-2	TRBJ2-5	.	.	TGTGCCAGCAGCCCGCGACAGATCACACAAGAGACCCAGTACTTC	CASSPRQITQETQYF
TRBV10-1	TRBJ1-1	.	.	TGCGCCAGCCTGGGGGGCACTGAAGCTTTCTTT	CASLGGTEAFF